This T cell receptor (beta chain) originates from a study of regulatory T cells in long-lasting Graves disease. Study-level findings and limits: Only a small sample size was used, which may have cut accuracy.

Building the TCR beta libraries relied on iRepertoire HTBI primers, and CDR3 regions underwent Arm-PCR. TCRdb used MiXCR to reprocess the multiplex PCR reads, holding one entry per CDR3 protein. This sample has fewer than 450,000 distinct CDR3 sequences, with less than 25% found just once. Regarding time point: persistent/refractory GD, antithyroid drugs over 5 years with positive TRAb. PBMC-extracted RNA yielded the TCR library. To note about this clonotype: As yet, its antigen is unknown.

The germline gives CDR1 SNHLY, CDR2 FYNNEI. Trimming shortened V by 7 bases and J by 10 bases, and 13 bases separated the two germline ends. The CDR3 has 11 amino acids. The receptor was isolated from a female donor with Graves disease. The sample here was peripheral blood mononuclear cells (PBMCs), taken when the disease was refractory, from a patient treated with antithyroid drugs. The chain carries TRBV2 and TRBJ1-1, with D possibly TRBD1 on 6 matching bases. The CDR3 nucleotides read TGTGCCAGCACTACAGGGTTTGGAGCTTTCTTT. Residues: CASTTGFGAFF.